This T cell receptor beta chain was profiled in a study of shared clonotypes between healthy human individuals (dated by TCRdb to 2020 to 2021). Turning to the overall study: The cohort included three men and a couple of women between 18 and 49 years of age. Blood TCR repertoires of 5 or 6 healthy adults were deeply sequenced to estimate repertoire size and the extent of clonotype sharing between individuals. To increase sequencing depth and limit assay-specific biases, TCR repertoire library preparation and sequencing were carried out by different laboratories using diverse techniques. Each donor's leukapheresis produced roughly between roughly 0.85 and 9 billion PBMCs. Results the study describes overall, beyond this receptor: Sampling was limited to blood, and TCR repertoires in tissue likely differ from TCR repertoires in blood. Pairwise subsampling led to the expectation that sequencing depth would affect the degree of clonotype sharing among donors. Because the study included a small number of donors, the genetic and exposure-history diversity represented was limited.

Turning to this clone: Its antigen target is currently unknown. The germline gene is not matched at one end of the junction; a read error may be the cause.

Healthy HIV-negative adults with no recently reported acute infections or vaccinations were included as donors. Every donor was a Caucasian adult living in Nashville, Tennessee, USA. For unsorted samples, about 87 million PBMCs were counted, and genomic DNA was extracted using the QIAamp DNA Blood Mini kit. Blood was obtained by leukapheresis, after which PBMCs were separated by Ficoll-Histopaque density gradient centrifugation and cryopreserved in liquid nitrogen vapor phase. Using the deep immunoSEQ assay, TCR CDR3 regions were amplified from genomic DNA by multiplex PCR. Extracted genomic DNA from each cell subset was distributed evenly across all wells of several immunoSEQ 96-well plates, and each plate was treated as a replicate. For unsorted PBMC, approximately 290 ng of genomic DNA, equivalent to around 30,000 T cell genomes, went into each replicate PCR. Unsorted PBMC genomic DNA was sequenced across ten immunoSEQ deep assay plates. Purified libraries were measured with a Qubit 3.0 fluorometer, size-checked on a Bioanalyzer 2100, and measured again with the KAPA Library Quantification kit. A separate single-read 150-cycle Illumina NextSeq 550 flow cell was used to sequence each immunoSEQ 96-well plate. In the paper's pipeline: The immunoSEQ output contained only junctional sequences without quality scores, so filtering could not match that applied to full-length reads. Sequences were annotated with PyIR, a Python wrapper for IgBLAST v1.9, using IMGT germline references to assign V/J genes and CDR3. Reads were removed for weak V/J assignments (E-value above 1e-6), missing CDR3, stop codons, out-of-frame junctions, or ambiguous translated residues. A V3J clonotype was defined by an identical inferred V gene, J gene, and CDR3 amino acid sequence. To compute the percentage overlap between repertoires, the number of shared unique clonotypes was divided by the size of the smaller repertoire. RTK rarefaction, the Chao1 estimator, and Recon v2.1 estimates of unobserved clonotypes were used to assess repertoire richness. Not all clones reach the TCRdb copy of this immuneACCESS table, which keeps in-frame sequences only. Checked studies attribute under half of the gap to unresolved V genes and leave the rest unexplained. Clone size and the V and J calls come from that table; the DNA yielded D and trimming. Within this sample are fewer than 700,000 clones, with around 76% of them counted one time only. The ten most abundant clones make up around 13% of the sample.

The germline V gene encodes CDR1 GTSNPN and CDR2 SVGIG (reference sequence). From cysteine to phenylalanine, the CDR3 is 15 amino acids long. Only the CDR3 DNA stays, 45 bases, in frame from base 1. The V and J segments used are TRBV30 and TRBJ1-2, with TRBD1 as a weak D call on 5 bases. The TCR comes from a woman aged 40 to 50 in good health. Some clones in this sample may be carry-over from other donors' samples. Source material: PBMCs. The DNA sequence is as follows: TGTGCCTGGAGTAGGGACCCCACAGGTACATATGGCTACGCCTTC. Its amino acids are CAWSRDPTGTYGYAF.